The T cell receptor (beta chain) described here comes from a study of T cells after yellow fever vaccination. Notes on the study in general: Of the clonotypes, a small share occurred in both CD4 and CD8 compartments. Detected again after the booster were most primary-vaccination clones, at 95% to 98% CD4 and approximately 90% CD8.

Germline V gene lookup returns CDR1 LGHDT and CDR2 YNNKEL (reference sequence). Trimming at V came to 4 bases and at J to 4 bases, leaving 5 bases not matched to a gene. The CDR3 sequence is 15 residues long. By 5'RACE template switching, TCR cDNA was produced, with a universal primer site and UMIs added in the process. One entry per CDR3 protein, called by TCRdb with MiXCR from the 5' RACE reads. Among about 400,000 distinct CDR3 sequences, approximately 10% were seen once, and the ten largest hold around 18%. As to this clonotype: Its specificity is unknown.

This receptor was obtained from a man between 18 and 35 years old who received the YFV17D yellow fever vaccine. The chain has TRBV3-1 and TRBJ1-2, with TRBD1 identical over 11 bases. This sample comprised PBMCs, obtained on the day of the first yellow fever vaccination. CDR3 in amino acids: CASSPGTGGGYGYTF. The CDR3 DNA is TGTGCCAGCAGCCCCGGGACAGGGGGAGGCTATGGCTACACCTTC.